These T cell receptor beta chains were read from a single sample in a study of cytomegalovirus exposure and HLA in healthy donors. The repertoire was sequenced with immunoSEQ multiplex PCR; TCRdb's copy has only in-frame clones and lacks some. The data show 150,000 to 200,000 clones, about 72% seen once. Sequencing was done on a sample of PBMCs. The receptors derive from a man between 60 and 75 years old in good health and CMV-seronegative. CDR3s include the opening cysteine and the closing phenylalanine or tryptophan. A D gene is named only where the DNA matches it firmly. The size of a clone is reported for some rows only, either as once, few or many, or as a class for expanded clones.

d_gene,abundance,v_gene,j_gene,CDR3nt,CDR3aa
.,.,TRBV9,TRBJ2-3,TGTGCCAGCAGCCATGGCATCGCTTCCGACACAGATACGCAGTATTTT,CASSHGIASDTDTQYF
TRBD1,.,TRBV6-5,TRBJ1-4,TGTGCCAGCAGTATAACAGGGGGCGCGTGGGAAAAACTGTTTTTT,CASSITGGAWEKLFF
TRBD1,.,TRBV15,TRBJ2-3,TGTGCCACCAGCAGGAGACAGGGGGTTACAGATACGCAGTATTTT,CATSRRQGVTDTQYF
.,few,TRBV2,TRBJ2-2,TGTGCCAGCGGGGGGGCGGGCACCGGGGAGCTGTTTTTT,CASGGAGTGELFF
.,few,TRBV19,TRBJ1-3,TGTGCCAGTAGCTTCACGGGGGTAAATTCTGGAAACACCATATATTTT,CASSFTGVNSGNTIYF
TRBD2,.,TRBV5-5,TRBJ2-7,TGTGCCAGCGCCGGACTAGTCTACGAGCAGTACTTC,CASAGLVYEQYF
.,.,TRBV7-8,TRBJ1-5,TGTGCCAGCAGCCCGGACAGTTTTTCACTGCATTTT,CASSPDSFSLHF
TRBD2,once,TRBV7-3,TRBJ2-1,TGTGCCAGCAGCTTAACGCGGGGGTATGAGCAGTTCTTC,CASSLTRGYEQFF
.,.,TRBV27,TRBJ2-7,TGTGCCAGCAGTTCCATCACCTCCTTGAGCTACGAGCAGTACTTC,CASSSITSLSYEQYF
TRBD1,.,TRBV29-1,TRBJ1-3,TGCAGCGTCGGGACAGGGGGCATTGGAAACACCATATATTTT,CSVGTGGIGNTIYF
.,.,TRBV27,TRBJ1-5,TGTGCCAGCAGTCAGGGTTCCAGGAGCAATCAGCCCCAGCATTTT,CASSQGSRSNQPQHF
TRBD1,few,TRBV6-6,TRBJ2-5,TGTGCCAGCACTGACAGGGTCTGGGAGACCCAGTACTTC,CASTDRVWETQYF
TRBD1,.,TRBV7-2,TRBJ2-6,TGTGCCAGCAGCTTTGACAGGGCCTCTGGGGCCAACGTCCTGACTTTC,CASSFDRASGANVLTF
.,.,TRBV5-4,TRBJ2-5,TGTGCCAGCAGCTTGAGAGGGTACCAAGAGACCCAGTACTTC,CASSLRGYQETQYF
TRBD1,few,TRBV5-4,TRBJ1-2,TGTGCCAGCAGCTTGGGAGGGACAGACACCTTC,CASSLGGTDTF
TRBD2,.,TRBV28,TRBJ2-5,TGTGCCAGCAGTTTATTTAGAAGCGGGGTCTGGGCGGAGACCCAGTACTTC,CASSLFRSGVWAETQYF
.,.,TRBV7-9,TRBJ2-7,TGTTCCAGCAGCTTAGGTAGGCAGGCCTCCTACGAGCAGTACTTC,CSSSLGRQASYEQYF
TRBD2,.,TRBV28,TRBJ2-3,TGTGCCAGCAGTTTAGGGGGGGAAGGCACAGATACGCAGTATTTT,CASSLGGEGTDTQYF
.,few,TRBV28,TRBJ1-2,TGTGCCAGCAGTTTATCCCGGGCAGGGCCTCGGGGCTACACCTTC,CASSLSRAGPRGYTF
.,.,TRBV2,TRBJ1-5,TGTGCCAGCAGTGAAGGGGGCCTTAGCAATCAGCCCCAGCATTTT,CASSEGGLSNQPQHF
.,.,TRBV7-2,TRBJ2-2,TGTGCCAGCAGCTCACAGGGTGGGGGCACCGGGGAGCTGTTTTTT,CASSSQGGGTGELFF
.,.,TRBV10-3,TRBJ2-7,TGTGCCATCAGTGAGTCCATCCCGTCTGGCTCAACGCAGTACTTC,CAISESIPSGSTQYF
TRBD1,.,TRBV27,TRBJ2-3,TGTGCCAGCAGTTTCTGGGACAGGACGGATACGCAGTATTTT,CASSFWDRTDTQYF
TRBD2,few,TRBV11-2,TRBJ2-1,TGTGCCAGCAGCTTAGCATCTAGCGGGAGCGGAAATGAGCAGTTCTTC,CASSLASSGSGNEQFF
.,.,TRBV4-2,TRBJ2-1,TGTGCCAGCAGCCAAGATCTTACAGGGTTCTCCTACAATGAGCAGTTCTTC,CASSQDLTGFSYNEQFF
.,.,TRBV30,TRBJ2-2,TGTGCCTGGGAACTGGGGACTGTGGCCGGGGAGCTGTTTTTT,CAWELGTVAGELFF